This T cell receptor (beta chain) stems from a study of blood T cell repertoires in COVID-19. In the study overall: COVID-19 samples from acute and convalescent phases originated in the United States, Italy and Spain. PBMCs, B-cell-depleted T cells, or T cells provided the cDNA or gDNA that made up the material.

The CDR3 is 14 amino acids. The germline gives CDR1 LNHDA, CDR2 SQIVND (reference sequence). V gave up 6 bases and J gave up 2 bases; unmatched junction bases: 5. Authors' analysis steps: Reference gene primer amplification gave estimated nucleated cell counts. Using immunoSEQ multiplex PCR, the repertoire was profiled, and TCRdb retains in-frame clones only, with some absent. For V, J and clone size, that table is used; D and trimming come from the DNA. The profile shows about 150,000 clones, roughly 80% of them singletons. The chain joins TRBV19 to TRBJ1-2, with 8 nucleotides matching TRBD1. Sequencing was carried out using peripheral blood. The sequence was collected from a man aged 55-75 years with acute or convalescent COVID-19. Written as DNA, the CDR3 is TGTGCCAGTAGCCGGACAGGGTCCAACTATGGCTACACCTTC. It codes for CASSRTGSNYGYTF. The entire variable domain, with the rest obtained from reference TRBV19 and TRBJ1-2, is as follows: DGGITQSPKYLFRKEGQNVTLSCEQNLNHDAMYWYRQDPGQGLRLIYYSQIVNDFQKGDIAEGYSVSREKKESFPLTVTSAQKNPTAFYLCASSRTGSNYGYTFGSGTRLTVV.